The clone carrying this TCR beta chain occurred many times. Its target is unknown. Template material for amplifying TCR beta CDR3 regions consisted of RNA transcripts. The study used the HTBI primer set for a first-round RT-PCR of the TCR CDR3. Using its own MiXCR run on the multiplex PCR reads, TCRdb lists one record per CDR3 protein. The sample contains approximately 610,000 distinct CDR3 sequences, approximately 14% of which appear only once. These data belong to a study of T cells in Graves' hyperthyroidism and ophthalmopathy. Study outcomes and limitations: Classification by a 13 V-J model distinguished ophthalmopathy from stable hyperthyroidism. Also found in blood were most expanded thyroid clonotypes above 0.001.

Not enrolled were patients with uncontrolled infection, other autoimmune disease, pregnancy or lactation. The CDR3 runs 14 residues. Germline lookup yields CDR1 SNHLY and CDR2 FYNNEI. Trimming removed 6 bases at V and 7 bases at J, with 16 bases between. This receptor was obtained from a woman between 35 and 50 years old with Graves' ophthalmopathy. The chain has TRBV2 and TRBJ1-5, with D maybe TRBD1 (5 bases). Sequenced input: blood. This chain's CDR3 is CASSGRPRDQPQHF. DNA of the CDR3: TGTGCCAGCAGCGGCAGACCAAGGGACCAGCCCCAGCATTTT.